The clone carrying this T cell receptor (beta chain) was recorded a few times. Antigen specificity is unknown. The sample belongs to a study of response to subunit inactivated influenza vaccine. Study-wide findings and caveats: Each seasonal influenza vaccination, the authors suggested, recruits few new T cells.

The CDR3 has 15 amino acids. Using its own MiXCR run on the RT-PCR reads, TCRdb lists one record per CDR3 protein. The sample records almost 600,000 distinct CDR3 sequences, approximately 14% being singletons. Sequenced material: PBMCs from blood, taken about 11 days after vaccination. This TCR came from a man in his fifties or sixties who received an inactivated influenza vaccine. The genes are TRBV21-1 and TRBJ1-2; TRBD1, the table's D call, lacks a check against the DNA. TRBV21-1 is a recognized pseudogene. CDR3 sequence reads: CASSKGLTGNYGYTF. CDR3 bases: TGTGCCAGCAGCAAAGGGCTGACAGGAAACTATGGCTACACCTTC.